One sample yielded the 12 T cell receptor beta chains listed below, sequenced in a study of shared clonotypes between healthy human individuals. Libraries were prepared by immunoSEQ multiplex PCR; TCRdb keeps only in-frame clonotypes and omits some of them. The sample consists of about a million clones, roughly 80% of them appearing once. Sequencing input: memory CD4+ T cells from PBMCs. Described subset: CD45RA-negative fraction. The receptor source for this set is a man aged 18 to 29 in good health. Some clones in this sample may be carry-over from other donors' samples.

This chain joins TRBV2 and TRBJ2-5, with 14 bases aligning to TRBD2. V gave up 5 bases and J gave up 5 bases; unmatched junction bases: 4. The CDR3 is made up of 15 amino acids. The V gene's germline CDR1 is SNHLY and CDR2 FYNNEI. Here the CDR3 DNA reads TGTGCCAGCAGTCGACTAGCGGGAGGGGGGGAGACCCAGTACTTC. Residues: CASSRLAGGGETQYF.

This clone showed up just a few times. The gene calls are TRBV27 and TRBJ2-5, with D possibly TRBD2 on 6 matching bases. CDR3 length: 15 residues. The germline V gene encodes CDR1 MNHEY and CDR2 SMNVEV (reference sequence). V was shortened by 2 bases and J by 4 bases, with 14 bases between the two germline ends. CDR3 residues: CASSLSIEEGETQYF. The CDR3 region has the DNA TGTGCCAGCAGTTTAAGCATCGAGGAGGGAGAGACCCAGTACTTC.

The chain recombines TRBV6-6 with TRBJ1-3; D not resolved. The germline gives CDR1 MNHNY, CDR2 SVGAGI (reference sequence). V lost 5 bases to trimming and J lost 3 bases, with 14 bases between them. The CDR3 is made up of 15 amino acids. Written as DNA, the CDR3 is TGTGCCAGCAGTCAGAGCCGCACCTTTGGAAACACCATATATTTT. Translating gives CASSQSRTFGNTIYF.

This clone was counted between two and nine times. Germline and junction disagree at one end, which may indicate a read error. The V gene is TRBV10-1, the J gene TRBJ2-1, with 10 nucleotides matching TRBD2. This CDR3 region has 15 residues. CDR1 and CDR2 from the germline V gene are WNHNN and SYGVQD (reference sequence). The CDR3 spells CASSQAGGPYNEQFF. The CDR3 DNA reads TGCGCCAGCAGCCAAGCGGGAGGGCCCTATAATGAGCAGTTCTTC.

The chain couples TRBV4-1 to TRBJ2-1; 9 bases match TRBD2. The CDR3 spans 14 residues. The V and J ends lost 4 bases and 10 bases, in that order; junction bases with no gene match: 8. The V gene's germline CDR1 is MGHRA and CDR2 YSYEKL. The CDR3 loop reads CASSRAGGPGEQFF. The CDR3 bases are TGCGCCAGCAGCCGGGCGGGAGGGCCGGGAGAGCAGTTCTTC.

This chain joins TRBV19 and TRBJ1-2; D gene ambiguous. Germline CDR1 LNHDA, CDR2 SQIVND (reference sequence). Trimming removed 3 bases at V and 5 bases at J, with 7 bases between. This CDR3 is built from 12 residues. The CDR3 coding sequence is TGTGCCAGTAGTATCCCCAAGTATGGCTACACCTTC. Translation gives CASSIPKYGYTF.

V and J are TRBV6-5 and TRBJ2-3; D gene unclear. Trimming shortened V by 7 bases and J by 5 bases, and 19 bases separated the two germline ends. The CDR3 has 15 amino acids. CDR1 MNHEY and CDR2 SVGAGI come from the germline V gene. The CDR3 sequence: CASNSPRPVIDTQYF. Written as DNA, the CDR3 is TGTGCCAGCAACAGCCCTCGGCCAGTAATAGATACGCAGTATTTT.

V and J are TRBV28 and TRBJ1-4; no firm D call. CDR1 and CDR2 (germline): MDHEN, SYDVKM. The V gene lost 1 base and the J gene lost 5 bases, with 11 bases spanning the gap. The CDR3 extends over 15 amino acids. The CDR3 nucleotides read TGTGCCAGCAGTTTATCAGGATATCAGAATGAAAAACTGTTTTTT. This translates into CASSLSGYQNEKLFF.

Only one count was recorded for this clone. The CDR3 DNA reads as TGTGCCAGCAGCCCCTGGGTGTCCTCTGGAAACACCATATATTTT. This codes for CASSPWVSSGNTIYF. This chain uses TRBV5-6 with TRBJ1-3, with unresolved D. The CDR3 loop spans 15 amino acids. CDR1 is SGHDT, CDR2 YYEEEE, per germline. The V and J ends lost 4 bases and 0 bases respectively, with 11 bases between them.

The chain recombines TRBV4-1 with TRBJ2-7; D perhaps matches TRBD2 (5 bases). Trimming cost V 2 bases and J 5 bases, with 13 bases left between them. This CDR3 is 14 amino acids long. Germline V lookup: CDR1 MGHRA, CDR2 YSYEKL. Here the CDR3 DNA reads TGCGCCAGCAGCCAACTCGGTCTAGCCGACGAGCAGTACTTC. This codes for CASSQLGLADEQYF.

This chain connects TRBV2 to TRBJ1-5, with 9 bases matching TRBD1. From germline, CDR1 is SNHLY and CDR2 FYNNEI. The CDR3 runs 14 residues. V gave up 4 bases and J gave up 6 bases; unmatched junction bases: 4. Written as DNA, the CDR3 is TGTGCCAGCAGTGGTGGACAGGGGATTCAGCCCCAGCATTTT. Translated: CASSGGQGIQPQHF. Together with reference TRBV2 and TRBJ1-5, the CDR3 gives the full variable domain: EPEVTQTPSHQVTQMGQEVILRCVPISNHLYFYWYRQILGQKVEFLVSFYNNEISEKSEIFDDQFSVERPDGSNFTLKIRSTKLEDSAMYFCASSGGQGIQPQHFGDGTRLSIL.

The rearrangement uses TRBV29-1 and TRBJ2-1; D is undetermined. Trimming took 0 bases from V and 4 from J, leaving 10 bases between them. The CDR3 runs 14 residues. Looked up from germline, CDR1 is SQVTM and CDR2 is ANQGSEA. The DNA of the CDR3 is TGCAGCGTTGAAGAAGATCACCCGTACAATGAGCAGTTCTTC. Amino acid sequence: CSVEEDHPYNEQFF.